This TCR beta chain appears in the sequencing data of a study of shared clonotypes between healthy human individuals. Study-wide points: Clonotype sharing across donors was expected to vary with sequencing depth.

Germline V gene sequence: CDR1 SGHVS, CDR2 FNYEAQ. The CDR3 runs to 11 residues. Trimming removed 5 bases from V and 4 bases from J, with 6 bases in between. This clone appeared a few times. Its antigen is undetermined. The study drew all its donors from Caucasian adults living in Nashville, Tennessee. The unsorted samples took around 81 million PBMCs to get genomic DNA. Sequencing used immunoSEQ multiplex PCR; TCRdb keeps in-frame clones, though not all of them. The sample consists of about 600,000 clones, about 80% of them appearing once. Sequencing was carried out using PBMCs. The V gene is TRBV7-6, the J gene TRBJ2-7; D unresolved. This TCR was sampled from a woman aged 40 to 49 in good health. Some clones in this sample may be carry-over from other donors' samples. The CDR3 protein is CASSPSYEQYF. In DNA, the CDR3 is TGTGCCAGCAGCCCATCTTACGAGCAGTACTTC.